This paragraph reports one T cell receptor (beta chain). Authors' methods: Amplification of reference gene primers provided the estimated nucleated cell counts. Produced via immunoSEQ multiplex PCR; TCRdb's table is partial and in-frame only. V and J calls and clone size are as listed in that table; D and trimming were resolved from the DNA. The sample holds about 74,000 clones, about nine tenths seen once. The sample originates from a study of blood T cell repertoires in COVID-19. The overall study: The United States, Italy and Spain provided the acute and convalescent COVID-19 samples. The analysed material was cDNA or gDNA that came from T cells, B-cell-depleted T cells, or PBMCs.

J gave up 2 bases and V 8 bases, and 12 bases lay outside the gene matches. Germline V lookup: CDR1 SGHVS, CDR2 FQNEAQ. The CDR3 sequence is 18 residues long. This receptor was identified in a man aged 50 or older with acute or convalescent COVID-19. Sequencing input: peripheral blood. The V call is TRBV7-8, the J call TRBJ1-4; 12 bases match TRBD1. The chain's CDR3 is CASLPGTGGVRTNEKLFF. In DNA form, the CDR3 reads TGTGCCAGCCTTCCCGGGACAGGGGGCGTAAGGACTAATGAAAAACTGTTTTTT.